A selection of T cell receptor beta chains follows, all from one sample in a study of shared clonotypes between healthy human individuals. Repertoires were generated with immunoSEQ multiplex PCR, while TCRdb's copy carries only in-frame clones and drops some. The sample yields some 2 million clones, roughly 95% seen once. Sequencing was carried out using naive CD4+ T cells sorted from blood. The receptor source for this set is a man aged 18 to 30 in good health. Each CDR3 is given with its conserved first and last residue. Each record gives: CDR3 DNA, CDR3 protein, J gene, clone size, D gene, V gene. The D gene is left open where the match is weak. A clone size is listed for some rows: how often the clone was seen (once, few, many), or a class if it is expanded.

TGCGCCAGCAGCCAAGATGGCCAGGTGGACACTGAAGCTTTCTTT CASSQDGQVDTEAFF TRBJ1-1 . . TRBV4-1
TGCGCCAGCAGTGAAAGGCAGGTGCCGTATAATTCACCCCTCCACTTT CASSERQVPYNSPLHF TRBJ1-6 . . TRBV10-2
TGCAGTGCTAGACGGGAAAAACTGTTTTTT CSARREKLFF TRBJ1-4 . . TRBV20-1
TGTGCCAGCAGCGGTCCCAATGACAGGGGGAACTCACCCCTCCACTTT CASSGPNDRGNSPLHF TRBJ1-6 . TRBD1 TRBV5-4
TGTGCCTGGAGTGTACGGGGAAAAACACCTGAAGCTTTCTTT CAWSVRGKTPEAFF TRBJ1-1 . . TRBV30
TGCGCCAGCAGCTTCACCACAGGGCTCCAAGAGACCCAGTACTTC CASSFTTGLQETQYF TRBJ2-5 . . TRBV5-1
TGTGCCAGCAGCTTGGGCCCAGCGGGCGCCTACAATGAGCAGTTCTTC CASSLGPAGAYNEQFF TRBJ2-1 . . TRBV5-6
TGCAGCGTTGGGGTTAGCGGGAGCTCCTACAATGAGCAGTTCTTC CSVGVSGSSYNEQFF TRBJ2-1 . TRBD2 TRBV29-1
TGTGCCTGGAGTGCCGAAGGCAGTCAGCCCCAGCATTTT CAWSAEGSQPQHF TRBJ1-5 . . TRBV30
TGTGCCAGCAGTTTAGCAGGACAGGGGTACCCCTATGGCTACACCTTC CASSLAGQGYPYGYTF TRBJ1-2 . TRBD1 TRBV27
TGTGCCAGCAGCTACCCAAGGGCAGGGGGCGTAGATACGCAGTATTTT CASSYPRAGGVDTQYF TRBJ2-3 . TRBD1 TRBV7-2
TGCGCCAGCGGCCAAACAGGGGGCACAGATACGCAGTATTTT CASGQTGGTDTQYF TRBJ2-3 . TRBD1 TRBV5-1
TGCGCCAGCAGCTTTTATACAGGACAGTTCCTCACCTACAATGAGCAGTTCTTC CASSFYTGQFLTYNEQFF TRBJ2-1 . . TRBV5-1
TGTGCCAGTAGTCGGGACCGACTTGTCTATGGCTACACCTTC CASSRDRLVYGYTF TRBJ1-2 few . TRBV19
TGTGCCAGCAGCTTAGCGCTCGACGGCGGACTGTCCCTCCACTTT CASSLALDGGLSLHF TRBJ1-6 few . TRBV11-1
TGTGCCAGCAGCCAAGAACCAACAGTGGGGGATGGAAAACTGTTTTTT CASSQEPTVGDGKLFF TRBJ1-4 . . TRBV4-2
TGTGCCAGCTCACCAAATATAGGGAGGCTTGACACTGAAGCTTTCTTT CASSPNIGRLDTEAFF TRBJ1-1 . . TRBV18
TGTGCCAGCAGTTTCGTGACAGGGCGGGGCAATCAGCCCCAGCATTTT CASSFVTGRGNQPQHF TRBJ1-5 . TRBD1 TRBV28
TGTGCCAGCACTATGACAGGGAAGGGTAATTCACCCCTCCACTTT CASTMTGKGNSPLHF TRBJ1-6 . TRBD1 TRBV2
TGTGCCAGCAGCTTATTTTCCGGCTCCTATAATTCACCCCTCCACTTT CASSLFSGSYNSPLHF TRBJ1-6 . . TRBV7-2
TGTGCCAGCAGCTTGGATGAAGGAGGCGGCGGGAGCACAGATACGCAGTATTTT CASSLDEGGGGSTDTQYF TRBJ2-3 . . TRBV5-4
TGTGCCAGCAGCCGCGGCGGGGACCGGATCGCCTACGAGCAGTACTTC CASSRGGDRIAYEQYF TRBJ2-7 . . TRBV5-6
TGCGCCAGCAGCCAACTTTTTGCGGAGACCTACGAGCAGTACTTC CASSQLFAETYEQYF TRBJ2-7 . . TRBV4-3
TGCGCCAGCAGCCAGGGACAGGGGATTGTTACAGATACGCAGTATTTT CASSQGQGIVTDTQYF TRBJ2-3 . TRBD1 TRBV5-1
TGTGCCAGCAGGAGAGGGCAGGGTGGTTCACCCCTCCACTTT CASRRGQGGSPLHF TRBJ1-6 . . TRBV6-5
TGCGCCAGCAGCTTGTACAGTCCCTCGAACACTGAAGCTTTCTTT CASSLYSPSNTEAFF TRBJ1-1 . . TRBV5-1
TGTGCCAGAAGCTTGTTCGGGTTTTGGTACGAGCAGTACTTC CARSLFGFWYEQYF TRBJ2-7 . . TRBV5-3
TGTGCCAGCCAAAAGGCGTTCTCTGGGGCCAACGTCCTGACTTTC CASQKAFSGANVLTF TRBJ2-6 . . TRBV2
TGCGCCAGCAGCCTACACCCTCCGACAGGACCCTTAAACACAGATACGCAGTATTTT CASSLHPPTGPLNTDTQYF TRBJ2-3 . . TRBV5-1
TGTGCCAGCAGCCGCTTGGGCCGCGAGCAGTACTTC CASSRLGREQYF TRBJ2-7 . . TRBV7-9
TGTGCCAGTAGTATGGAAGGGGTCAAGACAGATACGCAGTATTTT CASSMEGVKTDTQYF TRBJ2-3 . . TRBV19
TGTGCCTCAAAGATCAAGACGGACTCCTACGAGCAGTACTTC CASKIKTDSYEQYF TRBJ2-7 . . TRBV10-3
TGTGCTAGTGCCCCGAGTAGGACTGAAGCTTTCTTT CASAPSRTEAFF TRBJ1-1 . . TRBV12-5
TGTGCCAGCCGGCTAGCGGGGTGGTACAATGAGCAGTTCTTC CASRLAGWYNEQFF TRBJ2-1 . TRBD2 TRBV27
TGTGCCAGCAGTTTCCTCGTTGGGGGCACCGGGGAGCTGTTTTTT CASSFLVGGTGELFF TRBJ2-2 . . TRBV27
TGTGCCACACAGGGGGAGAGTTCACCCCTCCACTTT CATQGESSPLHF TRBJ1-6 . . TRBV21-1
TGTGCCAGCAGTTTAGGACAGACCAAAAACATTCAGTACTTC CASSLGQTKNIQYF TRBJ2-4 . . TRBV28
TGTGCCTGGAAACGGACAGGGGGCCAGGGTTATGAGCAGTTCTTC CAWKRTGGQGYEQFF TRBJ2-1 . TRBD1 TRBV30
TGTGCCAGCTCACACAACCCGGGGAGGAATGAGCAGTTCTTC CASSHNPGRNEQFF TRBJ2-1 . . TRBV18
TGCGCCAGCAGCTTGTGGTCAGATTTATCTAACTATGGCTACACCTTC CASSLWSDLSNYGYTF TRBJ1-2 . . TRBV5-1
TGTGCCAGCAGCGCCTCAGGCGGGTCTGGAAACACCATATATTTT CASSASGGSGNTIYF TRBJ1-3 . . TRBV7-9
TGTGCCAGTAGTATTTCCGGACTAGCGGACCTTGGTGAGCAGTACTTC CASSISGLADLGEQYF TRBJ2-7 . TRBD2 TRBV19